These T cell receptor beta chains were read from a single sample in a study of regulatory T cells in long-lasting Graves disease. TCRdb itself ran the multiplex PCR reads through MiXCR, one entry per CDR3 protein. The table includes roughly 400,000 distinct CDR3 sequences, over 12% detected once. The sample was also linked to a second study, of T cells in Graves' hyperthyroidism and ophthalmopathy.

Sequencing used peripheral blood mononuclear cells (PBMCs), obtained at new diagnosis, from a patient treated with antithyroid drugs. These receptors were obtained from a woman in her 40s with Graves disease. CDR3s include the opening cysteine and the closing phenylalanine or tryptophan. A D gene is named only where the DNA matches it firmly. Not all rows give a size; the values are once, few, many and, for expanded clones, a class.

size: many; V: TRBV2; J: TRBJ2-3; D: TRBD2; DNA: TGTGCCAGCAGTCCACTAGCGGGCCCCTCAGATACGCAGTATTTT; CDR3: CASSPLAGPSDTQYF
size: many; V: TRBV2; J: TRBJ2-4; D: .; DNA: TGTGCCAGCAGTGGCGACACCTCAGGGATAGCCAAAAACATTCAGTACTTC; CDR3: CASSGDTSGIAKNIQYF
size: .; V: TRBV19; J: TRBJ2-1; D: .; DNA: TGTGCCAGTAGCAATGGACCAAAAAATGAGCAGTTCTTC; CDR3: CASSNGPKNEQFF
size: many; V: TRBV28; J: TRBJ1-5; D: TRBD1; DNA: TGTGCCAGCAGTTTGTCCGGGACAGGGGTCAATCAGCCCCAGCATTTT; CDR3: CASSLSGTGVNQPQHF
size: many; V: TRBV7-8; J: TRBJ2-1; D: TRBD2; DNA: TGTGCCAGCAGCTTGACTAGCGGGAGCGGGAGCTCCTACAATGAGCAGTTCTTC; CDR3: CASSLTSGSGSSYNEQFF
size: .; V: TRBV28; J: TRBJ2-7; D: .; DNA: TGTGCCAGCATTTCAGGGTCCAACTCCTACGAGCAGTACTTC; CDR3: CASISGSNSYEQYF
size: few; V: TRBV5-1; J: TRBJ1-1; D: .; DNA: TGCGCCAGCTGGGGAGGAAACACTGAAGCTTTCTTT; CDR3: CASWGGNTEAFF
size: few; V: TRBV12-3/TRBV12-4; J: TRBJ2-2; D: .; DNA: TGTGCCAGCAGTTTTAAAGGCGCCGGGGAGCTGTTTTTT; CDR3: CASSFKGAGELFF
size: many; V: TRBV6-2/TRBV6-3; J: TRBJ2-1; D: TRBD2; DNA: TGTGCCAGCATAGGGGCGGGAGCTTCGAATGAGCAGTTCTTC; CDR3: CASIGAGASNEQFF
size: many; V: TRBV7-8; J: TRBJ2-1; D: TRBD2; DNA: TGTGCCAGCAGCTTAGCTTTGGCGGGAGGAGAAGTATCCTACAATGAGCAGTTCTTC; CDR3: CASSLALAGGEVSYNEQFF
size: many; V: TRBV7-7; J: TRBJ2-5; D: .; DNA: TGTGCTAGCAGCCGAGGAGTAGGGCCCCAGGAGACCCAGTACTTC; CDR3: CASSRGVGPQETQYF
size: few; V: TRBV10-2; J: TRBJ1-5; D: .; DNA: TGCGCCAGCAGTCCCGGGACTCATCAGCCCCAGCATTTT; CDR3: CASSPGTHQPQHF
size: many; V: TRBV30; J: TRBJ1-1; D: .; DNA: TGTGCCTGGAGTACAGGTGAGGTGGCTGAAGCTTTCTTT; CDR3: CAWSTGEVAEAFF
size: many; V: TRBV3-1; J: TRBJ2-4; D: TRBD2; DNA: TGTGCCAGCAGCCAGATGGCGGGAGTAGAGCCAGGGATTCAGTACTTC; CDR3: CASSQMAGVEPGIQYF
size: few; V: TRBV10-3; J: TRBJ1-5; D: TRBD1; DNA: TGTGCCATCAGTGAGTCTGACAGGGGAGGGAATCAGCCCCAGCATTTT; CDR3: CAISESDRGGNQPQHF
size: many; V: TRBV2; J: TRBJ1-2; D: TRBD1; DNA: TGTGCCACTACTACGTCCGGGGGGCCACAGGGGGACTATGGCTACACCTTC; CDR3: CATTTSGGPQGDYGYTF
size: many; V: TRBV7-9; J: TRBJ2-3; D: .; DNA: TGTGCCAGCAGCTTATTAGGTGTTATCGGTGGCACAGATACGCAGTATTTT; CDR3: CASSLLGVIGGTDTQYF
size: many; V: TRBV11-2; J: TRBJ2-1; D: .; DNA: TGTGCCAGCAGCTTGGGGCTGGAGCGCTCCTACAATGAGCAGTTCTTC; CDR3: CASSLGLERSYNEQFF
size: many; V: TRBV6-1; J: TRBJ2-1; D: TRBD2; DNA: TGTGCCAGCACCGACTCAGGACTAGCCTACAATGAGCAGTTCTTC; CDR3: CASTDSGLAYNEQFF
size: many; V: TRBV7-9; J: TRBJ2-7; D: TRBD1; DNA: TGTGCCAGCAGCCGGGACAGTTTGTGGGCCTACGAGCAGTACTTC; CDR3: CASSRDSLWAYEQYF
size: many; V: TRBV28; J: TRBJ2-7; D: .; DNA: TGTGCCAGCCGGGTGGCAGGGCTCGTCTACGAGCAGTACTTC; CDR3: CASRVAGLVYEQYF
size: many; V: TRBV18; J: TRBJ1-1; D: .; DNA: TGTGCCAGCTCACCTACCGGAGAGGACACTGAAGCTTTCTTT; CDR3: CASSPTGEDTEAFF
size: few; V: TRBV19; J: TRBJ2-1; D: TRBD1; DNA: TGTGCCAGTAGTATGGGAATTAGGGACAGGCCCTACAATGAGCAGTTCTTC; CDR3: CASSMGIRDRPYNEQFF
size: .; V: TRBV4-1; J: TRBJ1-1; D: .; DNA: TGCGCCAGCAGCCAAAAGAACATGAACACTGAAGCTTTCTTT; CDR3: CASSQKNMNTEAFF